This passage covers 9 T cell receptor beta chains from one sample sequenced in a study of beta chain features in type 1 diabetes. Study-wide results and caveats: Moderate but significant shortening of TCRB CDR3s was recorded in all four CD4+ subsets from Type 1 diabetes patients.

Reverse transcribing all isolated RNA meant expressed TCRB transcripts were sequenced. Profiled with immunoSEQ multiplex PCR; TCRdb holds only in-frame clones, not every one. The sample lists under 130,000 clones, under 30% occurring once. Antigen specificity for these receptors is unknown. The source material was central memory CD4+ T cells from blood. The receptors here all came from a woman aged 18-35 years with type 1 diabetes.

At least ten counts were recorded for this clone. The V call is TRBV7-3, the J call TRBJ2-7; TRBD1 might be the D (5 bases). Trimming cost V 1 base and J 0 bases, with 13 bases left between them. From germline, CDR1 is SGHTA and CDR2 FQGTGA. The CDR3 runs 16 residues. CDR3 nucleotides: TGTGCCAGCAGCTTAAATTCCCCAGGGTCCTCCTACGAGCAGTACTTC. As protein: CASSLNSPGSSYEQYF.

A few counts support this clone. As DNA, the CDR3 is TGTGCCAGCAGCCGACTTCGGGAGACTCTCTACAATGAGCAGTTCTTC. Its translation: CASSRLRETLYNEQFF. The gene calls are TRBV7-8 and TRBJ2-1, with D possibly TRBD2 on 6 matching bases. CDR1 and CDR2 from the germline V gene are SGHVS and FQNEAQ. V gave up 5 bases and J gave up 3 bases, with 17 bases separating them. The CDR3 has 16 amino acids.

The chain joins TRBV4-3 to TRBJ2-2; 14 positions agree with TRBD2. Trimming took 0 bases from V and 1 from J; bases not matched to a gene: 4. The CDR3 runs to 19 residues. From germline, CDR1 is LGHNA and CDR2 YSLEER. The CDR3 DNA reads TGCGCCAGCAGCCAAGAATTAGGGACTAGCGGGAGGAACACCGGGGAGCTGTTTTTT. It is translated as CASSQELGTSGRNTGELFF.

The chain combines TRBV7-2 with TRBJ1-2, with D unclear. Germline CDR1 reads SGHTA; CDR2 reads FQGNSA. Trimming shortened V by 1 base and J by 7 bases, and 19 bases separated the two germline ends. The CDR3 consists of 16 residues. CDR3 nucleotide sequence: TGTGCCAGCAGCTTAGGAGGTGGCGGCTCTATCGCTGGCTACACCTTC. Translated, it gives CASSLGGGGSIAGYTF.

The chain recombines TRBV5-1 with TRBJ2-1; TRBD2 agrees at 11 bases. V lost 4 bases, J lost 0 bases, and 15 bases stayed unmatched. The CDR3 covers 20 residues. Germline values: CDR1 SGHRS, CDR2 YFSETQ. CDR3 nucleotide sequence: TGCGCCAGCAGCCACGAGCCCGGGACTAGCGGCCCCAGCTCCTACAATGAGCAGTTCTTC. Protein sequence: CASSHEPGTSGPSSYNEQFF.

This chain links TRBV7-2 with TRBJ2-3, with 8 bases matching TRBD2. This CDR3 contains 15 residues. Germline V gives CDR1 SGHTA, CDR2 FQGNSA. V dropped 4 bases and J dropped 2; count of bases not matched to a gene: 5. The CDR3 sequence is CASSSLADYTDTQYF. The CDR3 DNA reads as TGTGCCAGCAGCTCACTAGCGGACTACACAGATACGCAGTATTTT.

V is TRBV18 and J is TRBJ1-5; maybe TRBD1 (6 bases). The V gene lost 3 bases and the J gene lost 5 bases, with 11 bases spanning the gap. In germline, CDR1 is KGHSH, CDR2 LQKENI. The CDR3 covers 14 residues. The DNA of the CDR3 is TGTGCCAGCTCACCTAAGACAGGAGATCAGCCCCAGCATTTT. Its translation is CASSPKTGDQPQHF. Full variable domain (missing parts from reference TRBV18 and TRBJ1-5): NAGVMQNPRHLVRRRGQEARLRCSPMKGHSHVYWYRQLPEEGLKFMVYLQKENIIDESGMPKERFSAEFPKEGPSILRIQQVVRGDSAAYFCASSPKTGDQPQHFGDGTRLSIL.

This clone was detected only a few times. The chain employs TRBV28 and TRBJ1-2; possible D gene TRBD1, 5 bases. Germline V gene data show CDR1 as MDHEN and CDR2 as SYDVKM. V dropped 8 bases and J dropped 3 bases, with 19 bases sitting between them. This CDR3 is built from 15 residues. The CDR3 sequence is CASRLGGGGDYGYTF. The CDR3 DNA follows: TGTGCCAGCCGATTAGGCGGTGGAGGGGACTATGGCTACACCTTC.

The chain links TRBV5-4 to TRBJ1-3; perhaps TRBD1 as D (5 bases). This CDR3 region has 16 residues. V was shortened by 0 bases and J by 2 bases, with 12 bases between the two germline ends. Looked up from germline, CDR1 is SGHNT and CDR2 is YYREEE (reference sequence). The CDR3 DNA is TGTGCCAGCAGCTTGGTGGGGGGTAGCGCTGGAAACACCATATATTTT. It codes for CASSLVGGSAGNTIYF. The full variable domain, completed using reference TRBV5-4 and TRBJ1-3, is ETGVTQSPTHLIKTRGQQVTLRCSSQSGHNTVSWYQQALGQGPQFIFQYYREEENGRGNFPPRFSGLQFPNYSSELNVNALELDDSALYLCASSLVGGSAGNTIYFGEGSWLTVV.